These 19 T cell receptor beta chains came from one sample sequenced in a study of blood T cell repertoires in COVID-19 (dated by TCRdb to 2020 to 2022). Library creation used the immunoSEQ multiplex PCR assay. This immuneACCESS table, as held by TCRdb, lists in-frame sequences with V and J called but not all clones. Of the missing ones, under half trace to an unresolved V gene in checked studies; the others have no known cause. Counted in this sample were roughly 160,000 clones; more than 75% of them appeared once. Around 10% of the sample belongs to the ten largest clones. The material sequenced was peripheral blood. The origin of the receptors is a woman in her 70s with COVID-19, enrolled during active disease.

The chain carries TRBV5-1 and TRBJ1-1, with D uncertain. The V gene's germline CDR1 is SGHRS and CDR2 YFSETQ. Trimming removed 0 bases from V and 2 bases from J, with 11 bases in between. The CDR3 is 15 amino acids. Here the CDR3 reads CASSLDEGGNTEAFF. In DNA form, the CDR3 reads TGCGCCAGCAGCTTGGATGAGGGAGGCAACACTGAAGCTTTCTTT.

The chain recombines TRBV18 with TRBJ2-1; TRBD2 aligns across 9 bases. J was trimmed by 7 bases and V by 1 base; bases with no gene match: 5. The CDR3 sequence is 15 residues long. Germline V gene sequence: CDR1 KGHSH, CDR2 LQKENI. Here the CDR3 DNA reads TGTGCCAGCTCACCACGGTTAGCGGGGGAAAATGAGCAGTTCTTC. Protein sequence: CASSPRLAGENEQFF.

Worth noting for this clone: A read error may explain this, as a much larger clone is one base away. At the DNA level, this CDR3 is encoded by other sequences in the same sample as well. The chain combines TRBV29-1 with TRBJ2-5; maybe TRBD2 (6 bases). The CDR3 has 14 amino acids. Germline loops: CDR1 SQVTM, CDR2 ANQGSEA. CDR3 residues: CRVGGLGGGETQYF. CDR3 DNA: TGCCGCGTTGGGGGACTGGGTGGGGGAGAGACCCAGTACTTC.

This chain uses TRBV7-9 with TRBJ1-4; TRBD1 matches at 7 bases. The CDR3 length is 15 residues. V shed 1 base, J shed 3 bases, and the junction held 2 bases outside the gene matches. Germline lookup yields CDR1 SEHNR and CDR2 FQNEAQ (reference sequence). DNA for the CDR3: TGTGCCAGCAGCTTAGGGGGACAGCCTAATGAAAAACTGTTTTTT. Translating it yields CASSLGGQPNEKLFF.

V usage is TRBV1 and J usage is TRBJ2-5; the table's D gene call, TRBD2, was not cross checked with the DNA. TRBV1 is an annotated pseudogene. The CDR3 consists of 17 residues. Written as DNA, the CDR3 is TGCACCTCCCCGATCTGGATAGCGGGGAACCCCCAAGAGACCCAGTACTTC. Translation gives CTSPIWIAGNPQETQYF.

This clone was observed a few times. The chain couples TRBV9 to TRBJ1-1; tentatively, D is TRBD1 (6 bases). This CDR3 spans 21 amino acids. Germline V gene lookup returns CDR1 SGDLS and CDR2 YYNGEE. Trimming removed 3 bases at V and 0 bases at J, with 30 bases between. The CDR3 protein is CASSARDTGLGPSYMNTEAFF. The DNA for the CDR3 is TGTGCCAGCAGCGCGAGGGACACCGGATTAGGGCCCTCCTACATGAACACTGAAGCTTTCTTT.

V usage is TRBV28 and J usage is TRBJ1-4; D uncertain. The V and J ends lost 4 bases and 8 bases respectively, with 11 bases between them. The CDR3 covers 13 residues. Germline values: CDR1 MDHEN, CDR2 SYDVKM. The CDR3, as DNA: TGTGCCAGCAGTTCCCCAGCGATCGAAAAACTGTTTTTT. Translated: CASSSPAIEKLFF. The whole variable domain, filled in from reference TRBV28 and TRBJ1-4, reads DVKVTQSSRYLVKRTGEKVFLECVQDMDHENMFWYRQDPGLGLRLIYFSYDVKMKEKGDIPEGYSVSREKKERFSLILESASTNQTSMYLCASSSPAIEKLFFGSGTQLSVL.

This chain joins TRBV11-3 and TRBJ2-3, with 7 bases identical to TRBD1. CDR3 length: 12 amino acids. With V trimmed by 5 bases and J by 8 bases, 4 bases remained unmatched. Germline CDR1 is SGHNT and CDR2 is YENEEA. The CDR3 reads CASSDPGGTQYF. The CDR3 region has the DNA TGTGCCAGCAGCGACCCAGGGGGTACGCAGTATTTT.

The chain couples TRBV7-9 to TRBJ1-4; 7 bases fit TRBD1. The CDR3 length is 13 residues. Germline V gene lookup returns CDR1 SEHNR and CDR2 FQNEAQ (reference sequence). J gave up 10 bases and V 3 bases, and 5 bases lay outside the gene matches. Here the CDR3 reads CASSLAHRGKLFF. As DNA, the CDR3 is TGTGCCAGCAGCTTGGCGCACAGGGGAAAACTGTTTTTT.

The genes are TRBV28 and TRBJ1-1, with D possibly being TRBD1 (6 bases). The germline V gene encodes CDR1 MDHEN and CDR2 SYDVKM. The CDR3 is made up of 15 amino acids. The V end lost 1 base, the J end lost 4 bases, and 13 bases lay between the germline ends. Written as DNA, the CDR3 is TGTGCCAGCAGTTTATTGCCGGGACAAAGCACTGAAGCTTTCTTT. It encodes CASSLLPGQSTEAFF.

The J gene is TRBJ2-7, the V gene TRBV28; possibly TRBD2 for D (6 bases). This CDR3 has 13 amino acids. The germline V gene encodes CDR1 MDHEN and CDR2 SYDVKM. Deletions cut 6 bases from V and 5 bases from J, with 14 bases between. The CDR3 loop reads CASSLGGMHEQYF. The CDR3 coding sequence is TGTGCCAGCAGCCTGGGGGGTATGCACGAGCAGTACTTC. The full variable domain, rest sourced from reference TRBV28 and TRBJ2-7, is DVKVTQSSRYLVKRTGEKVFLECVQDMDHENMFWYRQDPGLGLRLIYFSYDVKMKEKGDIPEGYSVSREKKERFSLILESASTNQTSMYLCASSLGGMHEQYFGPGTRLTVT.

The CDR3 here is CASSQRLAGGPMSYEQYF. The DNA for the CDR3 is TGTGCCAGCAGCCAACGACTAGCGGGGGGGCCCATGAGTTACGAGCAGTACTTC. The rearrangement uses TRBV7-6 and TRBJ2-7; 14 positions match TRBD2. Germline loops: CDR1 SGHVS, CDR2 FNYEAQ. The CDR3 is 18 amino acids. J lost 4 bases, V lost 5 bases, and 13 bases had no gene match.

The genes are TRBV23-1 and TRBJ2-3; tentative D call: TRBD2 (6 bases). TRBV23-1 is treated as an ORF (open reading frame) with a function not yet certain. CDR3 length equals 17 residues. With 3 bases removed from V and 1 base from J, the gap between germline ends came to 17 bases. The CDR3 bases are TGCGCCAGCAGTCATCCCGGGGGTCTAGGGGGCACAGATACGCAGTATTTT. This codes for CASSHPGGLGGTDTQYF.

This chain joins TRBV30 and TRBJ2-1, with a possible D match to TRBD1 (6 bases). Trimming took off 1 base at V and 7 bases at J, with 14 bases between the two ends. The CDR3 runs to 14 residues. Germline CDR1 is GTSNPN and CDR2 is SVGIG (reference sequence). CDR3 DNA sequence: TGTGCCTGGAGTGGGGGACACGCGATTAATGAGCAGTTCTTC. Its translation: CAWSGGHAINEQFF.

The genes are TRBV6-5 and TRBJ2-5, with a weak D call TRBD2 (5 bases). Per germline, CDR1 MNHEY and CDR2 SVGAGI. CDR3 length: 13 residues. V lost 7 bases to trimming and J lost 0 bases, with 9 bases between them. The CDR3 reads CASTGGYQETQYF. DNA for the CDR3: TGTGCCAGCACCGGCGGGTACCAAGAGACCCAGTACTTC.

The chain carries TRBV3-1 (or the pseudogene TRBV3-2) and TRBJ2-7; the match to TRBD1 covers 8 bases. Per the germline V gene, CDR1 is LGHDT and CDR2 is YNNKEL (reference sequence). J gave up 4 bases and V 2 bases, and 1 base lay outside the gene matches. The CDR3 has 13 residues. The CDR3 loop is CASSQRTGYEQYF. The DNA for the CDR3 is TGTGCCAGCAGCCAACGGACAGGGTACGAGCAGTACTTC.

CDR3 amino acids: CASSETSGGETQYF. CDR3 nucleotides: TGTGCCAGCAGTGAGACTAGCGGGGGGGAGACCCAGTACTTC. This sequence joins TRBV6-4 and TRBJ2-5, with TRBD2 identical over 13 bases. Germline trimming cut 3 bases from V and 5 bases from J; bases unmatched to any gene: 0. The germline CDR1 and CDR2 sequences are MRHNA and SNTAGT. The CDR3 is 14 residues long.

J is TRBJ1-2 and V is TRBV2, with D unclear. Trimming took 4 bases from V and 2 from J, leaving 11 bases between them. The length of the CDR3 is 14 residues. Germline loops: CDR1 SNHLY, CDR2 FYNNEI. The CDR3 DNA reads as TGTGCCAGCAGTGGGGAGGGATCCAACTATGGCTACACCTTC. Its translation is CASSGEGSNYGYTF.

V is TRBV3-1 (or the pseudogene TRBV3-2) and J is TRBJ1-1; D gene ambiguous. Germline values: CDR1 LGHDT, CDR2 YNNKEL (reference sequence). Trimming removed 0 bases from V and 4 bases from J, with 6 bases in between. CDR3 length: 13 amino acids. CDR3 protein: CASSQDRSTEAFF. The CDR3 bases are TGTGCCAGCAGCCAAGATCGGTCCACTGAAGCTTTCTTT.